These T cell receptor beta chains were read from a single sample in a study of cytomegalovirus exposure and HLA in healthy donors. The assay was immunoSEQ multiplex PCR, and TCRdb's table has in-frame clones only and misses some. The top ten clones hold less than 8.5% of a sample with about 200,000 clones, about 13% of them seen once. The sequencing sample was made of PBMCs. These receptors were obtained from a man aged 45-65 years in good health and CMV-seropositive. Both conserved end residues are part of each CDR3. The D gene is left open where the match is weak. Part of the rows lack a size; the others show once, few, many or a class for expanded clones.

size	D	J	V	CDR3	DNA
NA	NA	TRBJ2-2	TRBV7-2	CASSLGRGYGGELFF	TGTGCCAGCAGCTTAGGTCGAGGGTACGGCGGGGAGCTGTTTTTT
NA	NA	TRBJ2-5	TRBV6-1	CASNTQGWQQETQYF	TGTGCCAGCAACACCCAGGGTTGGCAACAAGAGACCCAGTACTTC
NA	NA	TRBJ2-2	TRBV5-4	CASSLLQGNTGELFF	TGTGCCAGCAGCTTGTTACAGGGGAACACCGGGGAGCTGTTTTTT
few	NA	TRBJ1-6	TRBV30	CASEIYHNSPLHF	TGTGCCAGCGAAATCTACCATAATTCACCCCTCCACTTT
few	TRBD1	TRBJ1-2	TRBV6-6	CASSSTGGGYTF	TGTGCCAGCAGTTCAACAGGGGGCGGCTACACCTTC
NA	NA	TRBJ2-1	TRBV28	CASSLMRNEQFF	TGTGCCAGCAGTTTGATGCGCAATGAGCAGTTCTTC
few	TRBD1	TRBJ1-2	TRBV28	CASGALDRGYGYTF	TGTGCCAGCGGGGCCCTGGACAGGGGATATGGCTACACCTTC
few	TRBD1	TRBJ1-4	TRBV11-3	CASSWTGGLPTNEKLFF	TGTGCCAGCAGCTGGACAGGGGGACTACCTACTAATGAAAAACTGTTTTTT
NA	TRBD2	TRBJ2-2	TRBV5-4	CASSFPTSGVDTGELFF	TGTGCCAGCAGCTTCCCGACTAGCGGGGTTGACACCGGGGAGCTGTTTTTT
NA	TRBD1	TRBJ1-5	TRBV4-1	CASSQGDSLNQPQHF	TGCGCCAGCAGCCAGGGGGACAGTCTGAATCAGCCCCAGCATTTT
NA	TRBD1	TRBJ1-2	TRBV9	CASSPGTGAYGYTF	TGTGCCAGCAGCCCCGGGACAGGTGCCTATGGCTACACCTTC
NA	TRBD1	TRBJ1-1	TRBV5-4	CASSPKPTRTGGAVTEAFF	TGTGCCAGCAGCCCTAAACCGACGAGGACAGGGGGCGCTGTCACTGAAGCCTTCTTT
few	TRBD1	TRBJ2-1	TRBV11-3	CASTPTGTGYNEQFF	TGTGCCAGCACCCCAACCGGGACAGGCTACAATGAGCAGTTCTTC
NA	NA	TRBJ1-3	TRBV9	CASSGGGSSGNTIYF	TGTGCCAGCAGCGGCGGGGGTTCCTCTGGAAACACCATATATTTT
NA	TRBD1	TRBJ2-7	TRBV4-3	CASSQDPDRGREQYF	TGCGCCAGCAGCCAAGACCCGGACAGGGGGCGCGAGCAGTACTTC
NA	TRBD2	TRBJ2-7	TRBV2	CATRGVSYEQYF	TGTGCCACCCGGGGGGTGTCCTACGAGCAGTACTTC
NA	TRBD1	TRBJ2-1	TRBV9	CASSGGTGGYNEQFF	TGTGCCAGCAGCGGAGGGACAGGGGGGTACAATGAGCAGTTCTTC
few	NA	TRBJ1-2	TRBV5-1	CASSLADSNYGYTF	TGCGCCAGCAGCTTGGCCGACAGTAACTATGGCTACACCTTC
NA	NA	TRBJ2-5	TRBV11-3	CASRYRVQETQYF	TGTGCCAGCAGATACAGGGTCCAAGAGACCCAGTACTTC
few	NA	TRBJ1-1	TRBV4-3	CASSQVGSNTEAFF	TGCGCCAGCAGCCAAGTCGGGTCGAACACTGAAGCTTTCTTT
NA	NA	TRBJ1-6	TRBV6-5	CASSSDDRNGTPLHF	TGTGCCAGCAGTTCTGACGACAGGAATGGAACACCCCTCCACTTT
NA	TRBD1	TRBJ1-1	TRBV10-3	CAGGQGAGTEAFF	TGTGCCGGAGGACAGGGGGCAGGTACTGAAGCTTTCTTT
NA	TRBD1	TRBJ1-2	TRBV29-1	CSVEGQGDGYTF	TGCAGCGTTGAAGGCCAGGGGGACGGCTACACCTTC
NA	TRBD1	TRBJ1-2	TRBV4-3	CASSQQPGQGVVGYTF	TGCGCCAGCAGCCAGCAACCGGGACAGGGGGTTGTTGGCTACACCTTC
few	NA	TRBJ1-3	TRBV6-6	CASSSGITGNTIYF	TGTGCCAGCAGTTCGGGGATAACAGGAAACACCATATATTTT
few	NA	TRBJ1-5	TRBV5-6	CASSLGLKNQPQHF	TGTGCCAGCAGCTTGGGGCTTAAAAATCAGCCCCAGCATTTT
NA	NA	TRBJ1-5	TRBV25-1	CASSLRTDTYSNQPQHF	TGTGCCAGCAGTCTAAGGACAGACACCTATAGCAATCAGCCCCAGCATTTT
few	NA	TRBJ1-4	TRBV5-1	CASSLGGSGEKLFF	TGCGCCAGCAGCTTGGGAGGTTCGGGAGAAAAACTGTTTTTT
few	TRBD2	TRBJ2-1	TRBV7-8	CASSLTSGASSYNEQFF	TGTGCCAGCAGCCTAACTAGCGGGGCGAGCTCCTACAATGAGCAGTTCTTC
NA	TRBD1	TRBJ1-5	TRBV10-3	CAISLDRANQPQHF	TGTGCCATCAGCCTAGACAGGGCGAATCAGCCCCAGCATTTT
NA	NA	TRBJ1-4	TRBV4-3	CASSQESGLGEKLFF	TGCGCCAGCAGCCAAGAGAGCGGGTTAGGCGAAAAACTGTTTTTT
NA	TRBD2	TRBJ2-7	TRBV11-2	CASSLQRSGGGQYF	TGTGCCAGCAGCTTACAAAGATCCGGCGGGGGTCAGTACTTC
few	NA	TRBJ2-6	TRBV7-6	CASGGGGWGANVLTF	TGTGCCAGCGGGGGCGGGGGTTGGGGGGCCAACGTCCTGACTTTC
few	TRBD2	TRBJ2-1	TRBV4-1	CASRQAGGRYNEQFF	TGCGCCAGCAGACAAGCGGGGGGGCGTTACAATGAGCAGTTCTTC
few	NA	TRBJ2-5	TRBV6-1	CAYSGGIQETQYF	TGTGCCTACTCAGGGGGGATTCAAGAGACCCAGTACTTC
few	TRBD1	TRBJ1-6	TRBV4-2	CASSQGTGLAPLHF	TGTGCCAGCAGCCAGGGGACAGGTTTGGCACCCCTCCACTTT
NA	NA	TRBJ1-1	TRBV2	CASRRQSYTEAFF	TGTGCCAGCCGCAGACAGAGCTACACTGAAGCTTTCTTT